The sequence of this T cell receptor beta chain was determined in a study of cytomegalovirus exposure and HLA in healthy donors. Study-wide points: Testing in vitro showed a few CMV-associated chains specific for CMV antigens. V- and J-gene trimming in TCR beta was tied to a missense DCLRE1C variant by an analysis performed later. Most TCR sequences proved rare, with some public TCRs found in many donors. Upon later analysis, HLA-associated TCR beta chains proved more clonally expanded than other, equally common chains.

The ends lost 3 bases at V and 12 bases at J; junction bases unmatched: 15. Per germline, CDR1 LNHNV and CDR2 YYDKDF (reference sequence). The CDR3 consists of 18 residues. In regard to this clone: Its antigen is as yet unknown.

PCR employed 60 Vbeta and 13 Jbeta primers. The protocol was immunoSEQ multiplex PCR, while the TCRdb copy is restricted to in-frame clones and leaves out a portion. The repertoire includes 150,000 to 200,000 clones, approximately 86% of them detected once, and about 1% sits in the top ten. The rearrangement links TRBV15 to TRBJ2-1; 15 nucleotides agree with TRBD2. The sequence derives from a boy aged 2 to 10 in good health and CMV-seronegative. Sequences were obtained from PBMCs. The CDR3, as DNA: TGTGCCACCAGCAGGTTTGGGACCGGGACTAGCGGGGGGCGGGGGCAGTTCTTC. Protein sequence: CATSRFGTGTSGGRGQFF. The variable domain in full, with the rest retrieved from reference TRBV15 and TRBJ2-1, is DAMVIQNPRYQVTQFGKPVTLSCSQTLNHNVMYWYQQKSSQAPKLLFHYYDKDFNNEADTPDNFQSRRPNTSFCFLDIRSPGLGDTAMYLCATSRFGTGTSGGRGQFFGPGTRLTVL.